This T cell receptor (beta chain) was recorded in a study of cytomegalovirus exposure and HLA in healthy donors. Study-level points and caveats: Approximately 160 TCR beta chains were listed as cytomegalovirus-associated. Presence/absence analyses rested on an assumption that sequencing depth was roughly uniform across donors.

Germline lookup yields CDR1 KGHSH and CDR2 LQKENI. The CDR3 is 15 residues long. V was trimmed by 1 base and J by 2 bases, leaving 9 bases between them. As regards this clone: Its specificity is not known.

PCR amplification relied on 60 Vbeta primers (plus 13 Jbeta primers). Sequencing used immunoSEQ multiplex PCR; TCRdb keeps in-frame clones, though not all of them. Of more than 80,000 clones in the sample, around 69% were seen once. Input material: PBMCs. The chain recombines TRBV18 with TRBJ1-3, with D tentatively TRBD1 (6 bases). This clonotype originated in a woman in her fifties or sixties in good health and CMV-seropositive. In nucleotides, the CDR3 is TGTGCCAGCTCACCACAGGGGGACGCTGGAAACACCATATATTTT. Protein sequence: CASSPQGDAGNTIYF.